The sequence of this T cell receptor (beta chain) was determined in a study of T cells after yellow fever vaccination. Unmatched junction bases numbered 13, after V lost 6 bases and J lost 4 bases. The CDR3 is made up of 16 amino acids. The germline V gene has CDR1 SGHTA and CDR2 FQGNSA. This clonotype was observed a handful of times. The antigen remains unidentified. Points from the study as a whole: Reappearance after the booster was seen for most primary-vaccination clones, at roughly 96% CD4 and roughly 90% CD8.

A single record per CDR3 protein comes from TCRdb applying MiXCR to the 5' RACE reads. The repertoire holds a few hundred thousand distinct CDR3 sequences, with over 3.5% as singletons. The clonotype originates from a man aged 18 to 29 who received the YFV17D yellow fever vaccine. The gene calls are TRBV7-2 and TRBJ2-5, with 8 bases matching TRBD2. Sequenced here: PBMCs, sampled 5 days after the yellow fever booster vaccination. CDR3 in amino acids: CASRSPTGGPRETQYF. The CDR3 DNA follows: TGTGCCAGCAGGTCTCCCACGGGGGGGCCCCGAGAGACCCAGTACTTC.